This T cell receptor beta chain is from a study of T cell responses to AZD1222 COVID-19 vaccine. Study outcomes and limitations: Regions left unmutated in variants are reportedly the target of nearly half of spike-specific TCRs. White British donors predominated, females outnumbered males, and clonal diversity was possibly underestimated.

With regard to this clone: Its matching antigen is unknown.

Germline V gives CDR1 SGHVS, CDR2 FNYEAQ. V was clipped by 1 base and J by 7 bases; unmatched bases: 9. The CDR3 spans 17 residues. Assay: immunoSEQ multiplex PCR; the TCRdb copy retains only in-frame clones and omits some. This table has some 120,000 clones, roughly 86% appearing once. The source material was peripheral blood, sampled 28 days after the second AZD1222 dose. The TCR was taken from an adult who received the AZD1222 COVID-19 vaccine. The V call is TRBV7-6, the J call TRBJ2-1, with 11 bases that match TRBD2. The CDR3 bases are TGTGCCAGCAGCTTAGAGGCGCTAGCGGGGGGAATGAATGAGCAGTTCTTC. Residues: CASSLEALAGGMNEQFF.